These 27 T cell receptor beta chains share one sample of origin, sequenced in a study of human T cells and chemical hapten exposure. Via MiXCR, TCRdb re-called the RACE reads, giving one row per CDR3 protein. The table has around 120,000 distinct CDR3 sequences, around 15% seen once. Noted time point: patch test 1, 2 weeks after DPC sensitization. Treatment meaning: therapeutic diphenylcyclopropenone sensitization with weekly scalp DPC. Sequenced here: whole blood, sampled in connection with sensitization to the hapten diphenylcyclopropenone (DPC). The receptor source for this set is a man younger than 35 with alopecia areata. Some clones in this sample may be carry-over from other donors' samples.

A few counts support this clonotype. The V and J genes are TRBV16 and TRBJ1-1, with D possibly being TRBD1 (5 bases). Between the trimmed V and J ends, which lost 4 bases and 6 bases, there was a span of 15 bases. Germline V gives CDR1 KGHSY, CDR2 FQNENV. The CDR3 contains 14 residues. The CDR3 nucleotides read TGTGCCAGCAGCCCATTTTCGGGGGGGTCTGAAGCTTTCTTT. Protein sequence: CASSPFSGGSEAFF.

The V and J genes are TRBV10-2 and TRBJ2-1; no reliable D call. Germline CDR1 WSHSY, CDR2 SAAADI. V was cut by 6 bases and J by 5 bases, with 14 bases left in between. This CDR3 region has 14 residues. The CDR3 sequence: CASSDLQTNNEQFF. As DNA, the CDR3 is TGCGCCAGCAGCGACCTACAAACTAACAATGAGCAGTTCTTC.

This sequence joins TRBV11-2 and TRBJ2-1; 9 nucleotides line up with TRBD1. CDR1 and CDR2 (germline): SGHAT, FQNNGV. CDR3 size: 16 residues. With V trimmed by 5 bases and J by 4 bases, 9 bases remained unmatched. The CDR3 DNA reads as TGTGCCAGCAGCACGACCGGGACAGGGCTTTACAATGAGCAGTTCTTC. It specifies CASSTTGTGLYNEQFF.

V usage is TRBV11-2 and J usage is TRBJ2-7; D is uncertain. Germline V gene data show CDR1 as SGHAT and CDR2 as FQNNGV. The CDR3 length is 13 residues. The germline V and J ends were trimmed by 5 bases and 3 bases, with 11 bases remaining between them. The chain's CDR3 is CASSQGPRYEQYF. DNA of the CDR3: TGTGCCAGCAGCCAAGGGCCACGCTACGAGCAGTACTTC.

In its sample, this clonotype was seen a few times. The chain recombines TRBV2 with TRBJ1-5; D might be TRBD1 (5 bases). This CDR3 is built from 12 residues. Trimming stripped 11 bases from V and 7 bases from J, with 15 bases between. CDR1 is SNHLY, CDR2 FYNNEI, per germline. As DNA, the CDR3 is TGTGCCGCCGCCAGGGATCAGCAGCCCCAGCATTTT. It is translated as CAAARDQQPQHF.

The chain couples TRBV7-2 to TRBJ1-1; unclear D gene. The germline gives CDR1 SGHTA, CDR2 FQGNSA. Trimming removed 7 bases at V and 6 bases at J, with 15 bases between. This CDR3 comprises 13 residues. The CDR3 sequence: CASTHAGVAEAFF. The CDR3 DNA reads TGTGCCAGCACCCATGCCGGGGTGGCTGAAGCTTTCTTT.

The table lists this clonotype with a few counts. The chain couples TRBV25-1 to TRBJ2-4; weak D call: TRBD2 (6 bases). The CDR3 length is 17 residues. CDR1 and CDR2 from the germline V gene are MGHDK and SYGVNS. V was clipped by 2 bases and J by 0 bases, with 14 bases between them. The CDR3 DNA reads TGTGCCAGCAGTGAAAGGGAGAGGGGACTAGCCAAAAACATTCAGTACTTC. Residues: CASSERERGLAKNIQYF.

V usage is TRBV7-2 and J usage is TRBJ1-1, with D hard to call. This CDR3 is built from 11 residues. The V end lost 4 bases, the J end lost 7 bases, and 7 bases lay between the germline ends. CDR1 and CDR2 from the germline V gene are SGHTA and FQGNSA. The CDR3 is CASSSGIEAFF. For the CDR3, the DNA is TGTGCCAGCAGCTCCGGAATTGAAGCTTTCTTT.

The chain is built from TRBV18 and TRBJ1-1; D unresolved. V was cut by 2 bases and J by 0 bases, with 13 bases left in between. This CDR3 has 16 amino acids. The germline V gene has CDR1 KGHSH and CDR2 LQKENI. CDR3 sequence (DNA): TGTGCCAGCTCACCAGAAAGGGTGGCCTTGAACACTGAAGCTTTCTTT. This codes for CASSPERVALNTEAFF.

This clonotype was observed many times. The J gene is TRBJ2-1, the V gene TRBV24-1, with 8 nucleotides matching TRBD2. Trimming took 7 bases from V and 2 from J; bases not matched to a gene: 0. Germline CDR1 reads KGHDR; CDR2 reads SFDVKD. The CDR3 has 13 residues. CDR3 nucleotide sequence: TGTGCCACCAGCGGGGGGGCCTACAATGAGCAGTTCTTC. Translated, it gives CATSGGAYNEQFF.

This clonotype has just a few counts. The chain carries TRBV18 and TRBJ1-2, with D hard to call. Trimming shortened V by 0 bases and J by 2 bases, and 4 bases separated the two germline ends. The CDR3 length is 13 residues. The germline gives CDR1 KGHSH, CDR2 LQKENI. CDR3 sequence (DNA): TGTGCCAGCTCACCACCAGCCAACTATGGCTACACCTTC. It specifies CASSPPANYGYTF.

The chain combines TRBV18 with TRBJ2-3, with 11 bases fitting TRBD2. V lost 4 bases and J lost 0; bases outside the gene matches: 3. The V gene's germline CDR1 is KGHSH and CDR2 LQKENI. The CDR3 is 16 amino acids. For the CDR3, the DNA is TGTGCCAGCTCACGAGGACTAGCGGGTAGCACAGATACGCAGTATTTT. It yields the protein CASSRGLAGSTDTQYF.

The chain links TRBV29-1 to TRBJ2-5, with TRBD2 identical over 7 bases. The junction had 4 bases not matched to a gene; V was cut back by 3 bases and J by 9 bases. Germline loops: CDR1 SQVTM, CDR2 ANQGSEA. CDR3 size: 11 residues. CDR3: CSVDGAGAQYF. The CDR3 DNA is TGCAGCGTTGACGGGGCGGGGGCCCAGTACTTC.

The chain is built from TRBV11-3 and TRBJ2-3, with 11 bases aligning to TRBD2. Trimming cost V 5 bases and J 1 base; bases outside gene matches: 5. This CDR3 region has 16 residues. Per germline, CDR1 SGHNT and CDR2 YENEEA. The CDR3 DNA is TGTGCCAGCAGCCAGGGGACTAGCGGACGCACAGATACGCAGTATTTT. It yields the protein CASSQGTSGRTDTQYF.

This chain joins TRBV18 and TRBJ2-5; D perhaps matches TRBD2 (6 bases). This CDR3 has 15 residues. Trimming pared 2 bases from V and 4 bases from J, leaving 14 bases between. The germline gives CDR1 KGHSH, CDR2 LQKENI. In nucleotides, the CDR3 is TGTGCCAGCTCACCAGTAAGGCAGGGAGGAGAGACCCAGTACTTC. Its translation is CASSPVRQGGETQYF.

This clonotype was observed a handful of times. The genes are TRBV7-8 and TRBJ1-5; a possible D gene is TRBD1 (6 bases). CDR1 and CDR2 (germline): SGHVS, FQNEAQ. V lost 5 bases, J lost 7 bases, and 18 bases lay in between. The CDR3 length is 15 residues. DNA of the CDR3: TGTGCCAGCAGCCCCACCTCACAGGGATCGCAGCCCCAGCATTTT. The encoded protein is CASSPTSQGSQPQHF.

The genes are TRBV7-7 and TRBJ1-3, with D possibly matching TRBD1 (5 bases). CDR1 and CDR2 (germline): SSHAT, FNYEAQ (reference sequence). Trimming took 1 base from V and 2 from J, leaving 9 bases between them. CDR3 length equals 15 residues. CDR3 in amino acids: CASSLDWGTGNTIYF. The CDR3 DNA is TGTGCCAGCAGCTTAGATTGGGGGACTGGAAACACCATATATTTT.

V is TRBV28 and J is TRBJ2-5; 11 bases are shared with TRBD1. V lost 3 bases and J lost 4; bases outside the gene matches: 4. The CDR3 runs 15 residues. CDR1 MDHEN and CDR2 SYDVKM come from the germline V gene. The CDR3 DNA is TGTGCCAGCAGTTTTAGGACAGGGGGCGGAGAGACCCAGTACTTC. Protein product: CASSFRTGGGETQYF.

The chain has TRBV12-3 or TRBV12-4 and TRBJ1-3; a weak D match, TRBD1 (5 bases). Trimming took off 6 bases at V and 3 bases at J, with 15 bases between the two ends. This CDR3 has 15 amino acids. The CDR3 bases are TGTGCCAGCAGGCCAGGACATCGTATTGGAAACACCATATATTTT. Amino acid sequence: CASRPGHRIGNTIYF.

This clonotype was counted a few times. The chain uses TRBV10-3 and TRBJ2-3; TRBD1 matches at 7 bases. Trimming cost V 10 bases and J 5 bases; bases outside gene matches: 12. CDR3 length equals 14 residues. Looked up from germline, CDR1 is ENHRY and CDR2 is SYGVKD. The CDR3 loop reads CATSTGYEQDTQYF. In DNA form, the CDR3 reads TGTGCCACCTCGACAGGGTATGAGCAAGATACGCAGTATTTT.

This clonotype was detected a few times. CDR3 residues: CASSPGGRHEQYF. The CDR3 region has the DNA TGTGCCAGCAGCCCGGGGGGCAGGCACGAGCAGTACTTC. V and J are TRBV7-9 and TRBJ2-7; a weak D match, TRBD2 (7 bases). Per the germline V gene, CDR1 is SEHNR and CDR2 is FQNEAQ (reference sequence). The CDR3 runs 13 residues. Trimming pared 5 bases from V and 5 bases from J, leaving 13 bases between.

The CDR3 DNA reads as TGTGCCAGCAGTTACCCGTTAACAGGGTTCCACGAGCAGTACTTC. This gives the protein CASSYPLTGFHEQYF. The V call is TRBV6-2 or TRBV6-3, the J call TRBJ2-7, with D possibly TRBD1 on 6 matching bases. V lost 2 bases and J lost 5, with 16 bases in between. In germline, CDR1 is MNHEY, CDR2 SVGEGT. The CDR3 loop spans 15 amino acids.

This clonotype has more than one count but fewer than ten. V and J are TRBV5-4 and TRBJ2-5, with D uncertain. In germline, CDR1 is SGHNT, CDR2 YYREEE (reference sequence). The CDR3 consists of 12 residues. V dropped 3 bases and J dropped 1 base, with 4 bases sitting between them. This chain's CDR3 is CASSSSQETQYF. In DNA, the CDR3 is TGTGCCAGCAGCTCGAGCCAAGAGACCCAGTACTTC.

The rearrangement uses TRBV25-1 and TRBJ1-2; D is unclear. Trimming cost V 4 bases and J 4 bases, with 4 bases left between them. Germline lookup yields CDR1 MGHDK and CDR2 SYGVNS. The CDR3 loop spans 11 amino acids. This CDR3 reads CASSVGYGYTF. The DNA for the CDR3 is TGTGCCAGCAGTGTGGGCTATGGCTACACCTTC.

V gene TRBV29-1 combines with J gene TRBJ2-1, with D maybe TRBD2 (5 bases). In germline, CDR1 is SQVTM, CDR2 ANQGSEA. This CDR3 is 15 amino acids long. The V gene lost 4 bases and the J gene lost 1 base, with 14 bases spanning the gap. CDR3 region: CSVARTLDSYNEQFF. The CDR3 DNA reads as TGCAGCGTTGCCCGGACTCTCGATTCCTACAATGAGCAGTTCTTC.

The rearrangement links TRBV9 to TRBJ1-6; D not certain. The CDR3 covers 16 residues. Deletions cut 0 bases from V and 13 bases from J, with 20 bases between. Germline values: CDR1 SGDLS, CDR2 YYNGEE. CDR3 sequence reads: CASSVDGGRGFFPLHF. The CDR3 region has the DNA TGTGCCAGCAGCGTAGATGGAGGGAGAGGGTTTTTCCCCCTCCACTTT. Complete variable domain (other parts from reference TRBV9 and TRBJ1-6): DSGVTQTPKHLITATGQRVTLRCSPRSGDLSVYWYQQSLDQGLQFLIQYYNGEERAKGNILERFSAQQFPDLHSELNLSSLELGDSALYFCASSVDGGRGFFPLHFGNGTRLTVT.

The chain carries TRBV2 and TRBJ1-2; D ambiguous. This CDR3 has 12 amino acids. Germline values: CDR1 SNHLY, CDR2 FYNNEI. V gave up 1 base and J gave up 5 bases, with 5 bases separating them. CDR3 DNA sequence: TGTGCCAGCAGTGAAGGGACGTATGGCTACACCTTC. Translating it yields CASSEGTYGYTF.